Shown below are 19 T cell receptor beta chains from a single sample sequenced in a study of cytomegalovirus exposure and HLA in healthy donors. The PCR was carried out with 60 Vbeta primers and 13 Jbeta primers. Only in-frame clones appear in the TCRdb table, and some are missing; sequencing was by immunoSEQ multiplex PCR. The sample totals 150,000 to 200,000 clones. The sample was PBMCs. Receptors originate from a man aged 30-40 years in good health and CMV-seronegative.

The chain recombines TRBV18 with TRBJ2-5; possible D gene TRBD1, 5 bases. The CDR3 has 15 residues. The V end was cut by 0 bases, the J end by 5 bases, with 13 bases between. Germline V CDR1 and CDR2: KGHSH, LQKENI. CDR3 in amino acids: CASSPPGAPGETQYF. In DNA, the CDR3 is TGTGCCAGCTCACCACCGGGTGCACCAGGGGAGACCCAGTACTTC.

The V and J genes are TRBV9 and TRBJ2-1; 11 bases fit TRBD2. The CDR3 has 14 residues. V lost 0 bases to trimming and J lost 9 bases; unmatched junction nucleotides: 2. The V gene's germline CDR1 is SGDLS and CDR2 YYNGEE. The CDR3, as DNA: TGTGCCAGCAGCGTAGTCCTAGCGGGAGGTGAGCAGTTCTTC. Protein: CASSVVLAGGEQFF.

This chain joins TRBV5-1 and TRBJ1-5; D unresolved. This CDR3 contains 18 residues. Trimming left V 0 bases short and J 0 bases short, with 16 bases between. Germline CDR1 and CDR2: SGHRS and YFSETQ. The CDR3 here is CASSLVPQRTNSNQPQHF. The CDR3 DNA reads TGCGCCAGCAGCTTGGTTCCCCAAAGGACTAATAGCAATCAGCCCCAGCATTTT.

The CDR3 loop reads CASRLAGDTGELFF. The CDR3 nucleotides are TGTGCCAGCAGACTAGCGGGGGACACCGGGGAGCTGTTTTTT. The V gene is TRBV6-4, the J gene TRBJ2-2, with 11 bases aligning to TRBD2. The germline V gene encodes CDR1 MRHNA and CDR2 SNTAGT. The CDR3 has 14 amino acids. Trimming cost V 6 bases and J 3 bases; bases outside gene matches: 0.

The chain couples TRBV18 to TRBJ2-7; 8 positions match TRBD1. The J segment lost 3 bases and the V segment lost 5 bases, leaving 6 bases of the junction unmatched. The CDR3 is 14 amino acids. Per germline, CDR1 KGHSH and CDR2 LQKENI. The CDR3 protein is CASSIGQGFYEQYF. CDR3 DNA: TGTGCCAGCTCAATCGGACAGGGCTTCTACGAGCAGTACTTC. The entire variable domain, with the rest obtained from reference TRBV18 and TRBJ2-7, is as follows: NAGVMQNPRHLVRRRGQEARLRCSPMKGHSHVYWYRQLPEEGLKFMVYLQKENIIDESGMPKERFSAEFPKEGPSILRIQQVVRGDSAAYFCASSIGQGFYEQYFGPGTRLTVT.

The chain is built from TRBV7-2 and TRBJ1-3; D perhaps matches TRBD1 (6 bases). CDR1 SGHTA and CDR2 FQGNSA come from the germline V gene. V was pared by 2 bases and J by 1 base, with 6 bases between. CDR3 length equals 14 residues. CDR3 amino acids: CASSLTGSGNTIYF. The DNA for the CDR3 is TGTGCCAGCAGCTTAACAGGGTCTGGAAACACCATATATTTT. Complete variable domain (other parts from reference TRBV7-2 and TRBJ1-3): GAGVSQSPSNKVTEKGKDVELRCDPISGHTALYWYRQSLGQGLEFLIYFQGNSAPDKSGLPSDRFSAERTGGSVSTLTIQRTQQEDSAVYLCASSLTGSGNTIYFGEGSWLTVV.

V and J are TRBV29-1 and TRBJ2-1, with 8 bases aligning to TRBD2. Per germline, CDR1 SQVTM and CDR2 ANQGSEA. This CDR3 spans 18 amino acids. Losses at the gene ends were 4 bases for V and 2 bases for J; bases not matched to a gene: 16. The CDR3 nucleotides read TGCAGCGTTGGGCCGAACGAGGGACTAGGATTCACCTACAATGAGCAGTTCTTC. Its translation: CSVGPNEGLGFTYNEQFF.

The genes are TRBV2 and TRBJ2-5, with 7 bases aligning to TRBD2. Germline V gene sequence: CDR1 SNHLY, CDR2 FYNNEI. The CDR3 loop spans 14 amino acids. V lost 6 bases, J lost 5 bases, and 9 bases stayed unmatched. The CDR3, as DNA: TGTGCCAGCAGCGAACAGGTGGGGGGGGAGACCCAGTACTTC. Amino acids: CASSEQVGGETQYF.

The V gene is TRBV7-6, the J gene TRBJ2-7, with 7 positions matching TRBD1. Germline V gives CDR1 SGHVS, CDR2 FNYEAQ. Trimming took 3 bases from V and 5 from J; bases not matched to a gene: 13. CDR3 length: 16 residues. The CDR3 loop is CASSFQSGQVLDEQYF. Here the CDR3 DNA reads TGTGCCAGCAGCTTTCAATCAGGACAGGTTTTAGACGAGCAGTACTTC.

CDR3 protein: CASTVHSPGDGYTF. The CDR3, as DNA: TGCGCCAGCACCGTACACAGTCCGGGGGATGGCTACACCTTC. This sequence joins TRBV23-1 and TRBJ1-2, with D possibly matching TRBD1 (5 bases). TRBV23-1 belongs to the ORF category, with a function that is uncertain. The V end was cut by 7 bases, the J end by 6 bases, with 18 bases between. The CDR3 consists of 14 residues.

This sequence joins TRBV30 and TRBJ2-3, with D perhaps matching TRBD2 (5 bases). This CDR3 region has 13 residues. With 0 bases removed from V and 6 bases from J, the gap between germline ends came to 10 bases. Germline CDR1 reads GTSNPN; CDR2 reads SVGIG (reference sequence). CDR3 in amino acids: CAWSVGTSDTQYF. CDR3 DNA: TGTGCCTGGAGTGTCGGAACTAGTGATACGCAGTATTTT.

The chain couples TRBV2 to TRBJ2-1, with 13 bases lining up with TRBD2. The CDR3 runs 15 residues. CDR1 SNHLY and CDR2 FYNNEI come from the germline V gene. J was trimmed by 7 bases and V by 7 bases; bases with no gene match: 7. The CDR3 spells CASTTGLAGVNEQFF. CDR3 DNA: TGTGCCAGCACTACCGGACTAGCGGGAGTAAATGAGCAGTTCTTC.

The chain carries TRBV30 and TRBJ2-1; 8 bases align to TRBD2. The germline CDR1 and CDR2 sequences are GTSNPN and SVGIG (reference sequence). This CDR3 has 16 amino acids. The ends lost 2 bases at V and 14 bases at J; junction bases unmatched: 20. The CDR3 nucleotides read TGTGCCTGGAGTAGGGGCTCGGGGGGGCTTCTAGGAGAGGAGTTCTTC. It specifies CAWSRGSGGLLGEEFF.

This chain connects TRBV21-1 to TRBJ2-3; the table names TRBD1, a call not compared with the DNA. TRBV21-1 is assigned pseudogene status. This CDR3 is built from 17 residues. Here the CDR3 DNA reads TGTGCCAGCAGCAAAGCATGGCAGGGGCCGGTCACAGATACGCAGTATTTT. Encoded protein: CASSKAWQGPVTDTQYF.

V gene TRBV5-1 combines with J gene TRBJ2-7; the D is unclear. In germline, CDR1 is SGHRS, CDR2 YFSETQ. CDR3 size: 15 residues. Between the trimmed V and J ends, which lost 0 bases and 0 bases, there was a span of 10 bases. DNA of the CDR3: TGCGCCAGCAGCTTGGGAGGCGGTTACTCCTACGAGCAGTACTTC. It encodes CASSLGGGYSYEQYF. Filled out from reference TRBV5-1 and TRBJ2-7, the complete variable domain reads KAGVTQTPRYLIKTRGQQVTLSCSPISGHRSVSWYQQTPGQGLQFLFEYFSETQRNKGNFPGRFSGRQFSNSRSEMNVSTLELGDSALYLCASSLGGGYSYEQYFGPGTRLTVT.

This chain joins TRBV7-3 and TRBJ1-2; D not resolved. This CDR3 has 14 amino acids. Germline V lookup: CDR1 SGHTA, CDR2 FQGTGA. V lost 2 bases and J lost 4, with 11 bases in between. CDR3 protein: CASSLGLQSYGYTF. The CDR3 bases are TGTGCCAGCAGCTTAGGTTTACAGTCCTATGGCTACACCTTC.

The chain links TRBV10-3 to TRBJ2-5; 14 bases align to TRBD2. In germline, CDR1 is ENHRY, CDR2 SYGVKD. The CDR3 runs to 17 residues. The ends lost 6 bases at V and 2 bases at J; junction bases unmatched: 8. The CDR3 spells CAISTGTSGGSQETQYF. As DNA, the CDR3 is TGTGCCATCAGCACCGGGACTAGCGGGGGAAGTCAAGAGACCCAGTACTTC.

The chain is built from TRBV4-2 and TRBJ2-5, with 7 positions matching TRBD1. The J call may be wrong; the DNA end is better matched by TRBJ2-7. The CDR3 has 15 amino acids. Germline CDR1 reads LGHNA; CDR2 reads YNFKEQ. CDR3 DNA sequence: TGTGCCAGCAGCCAAGCAGAGGGGGCCACCTACGAGCAGTACTTC. Translating it yields CASSQAEGATYEQYF.

This rearrangement joins TRBV5-4 to TRBJ1-2; tentatively, D is TRBD1 (6 bases). This CDR3 comprises 14 residues. The germline gives CDR1 SGHNT, CDR2 YYREEE (reference sequence). With 2 bases removed from V and 3 bases from J, the gap between germline ends came to 11 bases. CDR3 bases: TGTGCCAGCAGCTTACAACAGGGAGACTATGGCTACACCTTC. Protein: CASSLQQGDYGYTF.